The T cell receptor beta chain described here comes from a study of blood T cells in healthy people across ages. Germline V gene lookup returns CDR1 SQVTM and CDR2 ANQGSEA. The CDR3 contains 12 residues. V was clipped by 6 bases and J by 4 bases, with 11 bases between them. Primers used in a second PCR of roughly 6 to 12 cycles were a sample-barcoded 5' primer and a J-beta primer mix. TCRdb processed the 5' RACE reads anew with MiXCR; each CDR3 protein has one entry. This table holds fewer than 1,000,000 distinct CDR3 sequences, about 47% found once. General study results and limits: With age, beta diversity per million T cells declined roughly linearly, significantly by 40.

A note on this clonotype: Its antigen is as yet unknown. Being one base from a much bigger clone, this may be a read error.

The specimen sequenced was blood. The rearrangement links TRBV29-1 to TRBJ2-3; TRBD1 might be the D (5 bases). The clonotype originates from a man older than 75 in good health. As DNA, the CDR3 is TGCAGCGTCCCACAGGCCCCAGATACGCAGTATTTT. Translation: CSVPQAPDTQYF.